This TCR beta chain appears in the sequencing data of a study of PD-1 blockade in classical Hodgkin lymphoma. The patients all showed relapse after autologous stem cell transplantation, while their brentuximab vedotin exposure varied. TCRdb keeps only in-frame clones here, not all; method: immunoSEQ multiplex PCR. This sample carries about 40,000 clones, roughly 78% of them seen once, and the ten largest clones take roughly an eighth. Per germline, CDR1 SGHVS and CDR2 FNYEAQ. The CDR3 length is 14 residues. Trimming left V 4 bases short and J 5 bases short, with 14 bases between. Sequenced material: peripheral blood mononuclear cells (PBMCs), taken at baseline. This TCR came from a human donor with classical Hodgkin lymphoma. The V and J genes are TRBV7-6 and TRBJ2-5; D remains ambiguous. The CDR3 here is CASSSPRASETQYF. CDR3 in DNA: TGTGCCAGCAGCTCCCCCCGAGCATCCGAGACCCAGTACTTC.